The present TCR beta chain was sequenced within a study of blood T cell repertoires in COVID-19 (dated by TCRdb to 2018 to 2021). Describing the broader study: Samples covering the acute and convalescent phases of COVID-19 were provided by collaborators in the United States, Italy and Spain. The material from the prospective study consisted of cDNA or gDNA derived from T cells, B-cell-depleted T cells, or PBMCs. The dataset comprised deeply sampled blood TCRbeta repertoires from subjects exposed to, actively infected with, or recovered from COVID-19. A freely available public database, intended as a resource for researchers studying the immune response to SARS-CoV-2, is where the repertoires were released. The samples were drawn from the first 160 participants of the ongoing ImmuneRACE study and from roughly 1,300 subjects provided by 6 global collaborators. Nearly every sample came with metadata listing a de-identified subject ID, COVID-19 status, age in years and sex. Where available, HLA class I and class II types were obtained from metadata supplied by the sample provider rather than from assay-based typing. Broad study findings and their caveats: How much clinical and demographic metadata was included differed by source and by participant, and the metadata was provided uncurated.

TCRbeta CDR3 regions were amplified from genomic DNA using the immunoSEQ Assay, a bias-controlled multiplex PCR. The published analysis was carried out like this. Nucleated cell counts per sample were estimated from amplification of reference gene primers within the assay. Sequence reads were collapsed and filtered to measure the absolute abundance of every unique TCRbeta CDR3 rearrangement. For each sample, productive Simpson clonality was calculated by taking the square root of Simpson's diversity index across productive rearrangements. The table was pulled from immuneACCESS by TCRdb, which kept in-frame rearrangements only. Such tables lose some clones; where checked, under half of the loss comes from unresolved V genes, and the rest has no known cause. The V and J calls and clone size are taken from that table; D and trimming were inferred from the DNA. Here the sample has some 230,000 clones; approximately 84% occur a single time. The top ten clones comprise 0.85% to 1% of the sample.

Each collaborating institution followed its own protocols to collect whole blood in K2EDTA tubes. For TCRbeta analysis, collaborator samples were shipped as frozen whole blood, as isolated PBMCs, or as DNA extracted from either sample type. As regards this clone: Its antigen remains unidentified. The input lacks base qualities; no much larger clone sits a single base away.

The sample taken for sequencing was peripheral blood. This sequence originates from a man aged 40-55 years with acute or convalescent COVID-19.

The CDR3 protein sequence reads: CAISESEVYYEQYF. The sequenced DNA: TGTGCCATCAGTGAGTCGGAGGTTTACTACGAGCAGTACTTC. The V gene is TRBV10-3 and the J gene is TRBJ2-7; the D gene is possibly TRBD2, with 5 bases matching. V lost 0 bases and J lost 3 bases; the stretch between them is 9 bases long. The CDR3 has 14 amino acids, counting the end cysteine and phenylalanine. The sequence is cut down to CDR3 DNA, 42 bases in frame from base 1. The germline V gene encodes CDR1 ENHRY and CDR2 SYGVKD.